This T cell receptor beta chain was sequenced for a study of blood T cell repertoires in COVID-19 (dated by TCRdb to about 2020). About the full investigation: Samples from collaborators originated in the United States, Italy and Spain and spanned both the acute and convalescent phases of COVID-19. The material from the prospective study consisted of cDNA or gDNA derived from T cells, B-cell-depleted T cells, or PBMCs. Deeply sampled blood TCRbeta repertoires from subjects exposed to, actively infected with, or recovered from COVID-19 were included in the dataset. The repertoires were made available in a free public database intended to serve as a resource for research on the immune response to SARS-CoV-2. Samples were obtained from the ongoing ImmuneRACE study (first 160 participants) and from about 1,300 subjects provided by 6 global collaborators. The sample metadata nearly always contained a de-identified subject ID, COVID-19 status, age in years and sex. Where HLA class I and class II types were available, the types were taken from metadata supplied by the sample provider, not from assay-based typing. Findings and caveats that apply to the study as a whole: The amount of clinical and demographic metadata varied by source and participant and was provided uncurated.

Participants in the prospective study were enrolled through a virtual design, were aged about 18 to 90 years, and lived in about two dozen United States geographic areas. In the prospective study, cohorts were assigned on the basis of participant-reported clinical history obtained from a screening survey and a study questionnaire. In the prospective study, mobile phlebotomists collected whole blood, serum and a nasopharyngeal or oropharyngeal swab from each participant. Prospective study participants could optionally give additional blood draws and questionnaires over a roughly 2-month period. Blood samples from the prospective study were shipped frozen or at room temperature prior to DNA extraction. Turning to this clone: Its binding antigen is unknown. Base-call qualities are not available, and no considerably larger clone is one nucleotide away.

TCRbeta CDR3 regions were amplified from genomic DNA using the immunoSEQ Assay, a bias-controlled multiplex PCR. Per the source publication's procedure: The number of nucleated cells in each sample was estimated from the amplification of reference gene primers within the assay. Sequence reads were collapsed and filtered to measure the absolute abundance of every unique TCRbeta CDR3 rearrangement. For each sample, productive Simpson clonality was calculated by taking the square root of Simpson's diversity index across productive rearrangements. What TCRdb holds here is the immuneACCESS table cut down to in-frame rearrangements. Part of the clones is not present; checked against another copy, under half of the missing clones reflect an unresolved V gene, and the others are unexplained. The V and J calls and clone size are taken from that table; D and trimming were inferred from the DNA. This sample holds 120,000 to 150,000 clones; approximately 90% were observed only once. More than 1% of the sample comes from the top ten.

Trimming accounts for 2 bases at V and 9 bases at J, while the number of junction bases matched to no gene is 14. Measured from the cysteine to the phenylalanine, the CDR3 is 17 residues long. Of all the DNA, just the CDR3 is kept, 51 bases in frame from base 1. CDR1 and CDR2 are drawn from the germline V gene: MDHEN, SYDVKM. The chain is made from TRBV28 and TRBJ2-1, with TRBD2 matching 9 junction bases. The source of this sequence is a woman aged 25 to 45 with acute COVID-19. What was sequenced was PBMCs or T cells enriched from blood (not recorded which). Here is the DNA: TGTGCCAGCAGTTTACGATTAGCGGGGGACTTAGGAGGTGAGCAGTTCTTC. This is translated as CASSLRLAGDLGGEQFF.